This T cell receptor (beta chain) was obtained from a study of OX40 agonist ivuxolimab in advanced cancers. This clone was seen once. Its specificity is not known. Study observations and caveats: Antigens targeted by the expanded peripheral T cells were not determined.

The CDR3 is made up of 18 amino acids. Germline lookup yields CDR1 SNHLY and CDR2 FYNNEI. The trim removed 3 bases at V and 2 bases at J, leaving 9 bases unmatched. Generated by immunoSEQ multiplex PCR, the TCRdb table keeps only in-frame clones and is missing some. The sample has about 72,000 clones, 75% to 90% seen once. Sequencing used CD4+ or CD8+ T cells sorted from blood, obtained in a trial of the OX40 agonist ivuxolimab. V and J are TRBV2 and TRBJ2-1, with 11 nucleotides matching TRBD2. The TCR was taken from an adult with an advanced solid tumor such as melanoma, head and neck, liver or kidney cancer. The CDR3 coding sequence is TGTGCCAGCAGTGATCTGGGACTAGCGGCCGTACCCTACAATGAGCAGTTCTTC. It specifies CASSDLGLAAVPYNEQFF.